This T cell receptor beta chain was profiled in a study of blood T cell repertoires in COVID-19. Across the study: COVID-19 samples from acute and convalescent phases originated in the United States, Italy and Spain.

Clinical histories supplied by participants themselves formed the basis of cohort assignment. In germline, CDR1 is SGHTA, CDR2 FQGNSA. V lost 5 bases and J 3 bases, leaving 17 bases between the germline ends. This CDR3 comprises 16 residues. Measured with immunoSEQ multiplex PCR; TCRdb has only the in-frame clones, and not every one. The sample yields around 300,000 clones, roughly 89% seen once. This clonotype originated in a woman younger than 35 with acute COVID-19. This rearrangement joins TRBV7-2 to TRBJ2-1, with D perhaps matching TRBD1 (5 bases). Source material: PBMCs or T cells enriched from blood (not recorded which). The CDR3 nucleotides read TGTGCCAGCAGCCTACCGCCGACAGAGAGCTACAATGAGCAGTTCTTC. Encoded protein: CASSLPPTESYNEQFF.